Below, 25 T cell receptor beta chains from the same sample are listed, as sequenced in a study of technical replicates of blood from a few donors (dated by TCRdb to 2016 to 2017). Library preparation was by the immunoSEQ multiplex PCR assay. TCRdb retrieved this table from immuneACCESS and kept in-frame rearrangements only. Not all clones are present; in checked studies, unresolved V genes account for under half, and no reason is known for the remainder. The sample table contains around 79,000 clones; only one count was recorded for roughly 94% of them. 0.25% to 0.3% of the sample rests with the top ten. Sequenced input: T cells isolated from PBMCs. The receptors were gathered from a human donor in good health.

The J gene is TRBJ2-7, the V gene TRBV7-9; TRBD2 aligns across 8 bases. CDR1 SEHNR and CDR2 FQNEAQ come from the germline V gene (reference sequence). After removal of 4 bases from V and 3 bases from J, the junction contained 8 bases not matched to a gene. This CDR3 has 15 amino acids. The CDR3 coding sequence is TGTGCCAGCAGCTCCTTTACCGGGAGGGACTACGAGCAGTACTTC. Encoded protein: CASSSFTGRDYEQYF.

The chain recombines TRBV5-1 with TRBJ2-1; 10 positions agree with TRBD2. The ends lost 0 bases at V and 0 bases at J; junction bases unmatched: 3. In germline, CDR1 is SGHRS, CDR2 YFSETQ. CDR3 size: 17 residues. The CDR3 loop reads CASSLGSGRRSYNEQFF. Written as DNA, the CDR3 is TGCGCCAGCAGCTTGGGTAGCGGGAGGCGCTCCTACAATGAGCAGTTCTTC. Full variable domain (remainder filled in from reference TRBV5-1 and TRBJ2-1): KAGVTQTPRYLIKTRGQQVTLSCSPISGHRSVSWYQQTPGQGLQFLFEYFSETQRNKGNFPGRFSGRQFSNSRSEMNVSTLELGDSALYLCASSLGSGRRSYNEQFFGPGTRLTVL.

The chain recombines TRBV4-1 with TRBJ1-5; no definite D call. Trimming removed 4 bases from V and 0 bases from J, with 10 bases in between. The CDR3 sequence is 15 residues long. CDR1 is MGHRA, CDR2 YSYEKL, per germline. CDR3 sequence reads: CASSPGDYSNQPQHF. In nucleotides, the CDR3 is TGCGCCAGCAGCCCGGGAGATTATAGCAATCAGCCCCAGCATTTT.

The rearrangement links TRBV9 to TRBJ1-1; the D gene is possibly TRBD1 (5 bases). Germline CDR1 is SGDLS and CDR2 is YYNGEE. V lost 4 bases and J lost 4, with 11 bases in between. The CDR3 runs 13 residues. This CDR3 is CASSHGGGTEAFF. CDR3 nucleotide sequence: TGTGCCAGCAGCCACGGGGGGGGCACTGAAGCTTTCTTT.

This clone was counted once. The chain links TRBV12-5 to TRBJ1-2; no clear D. CDR3 length equals 16 residues. V was shortened by 0 bases and J by 1 base, with 12 bases between the two germline ends. From germline, CDR1 is LGHNT and CDR2 FRNRAP. CDR3 bases: TGTGCTAGTGGTTTGGTAATCAACAGCCGTAACTATGGCTACACCTTC. Protein: CASGLVINSRNYGYTF.

The V and J genes are TRBV5-1 and TRBJ1-1; 10 nucleotides agree with TRBD1. V trimming: 4 bases; J trimming: 5 bases; junction bases outside the gene matches: 5. Germline V gene lookup returns CDR1 SGHRS and CDR2 YFSETQ. The CDR3 is 14 residues long. CDR3: CASSTGTGDTEAFF. The CDR3, as DNA: TGCGCCAGCAGCACAGGGACAGGGGATACTGAAGCTTTCTTT.

The chain employs TRBV6-1 and TRBJ2-2; 9 bases are a match to TRBD1. Germline CDR1 MNHNS, CDR2 SASEGT. This CDR3 has 18 amino acids. The V gene end was trimmed by 1 base and the J gene end by 7 bases; junction bases not matched to a gene: 13. The CDR3 region is CASSEGPGTGKINGELFF. The CDR3 DNA sequence: TGTGCCAGCAGTGAAGGCCCCGGGACAGGGAAAATAAACGGGGAGCTGTTTTTT.

The chain has TRBV7-6 and TRBJ2-5, with unresolved D. V was clipped by 5 bases and J by 3 bases, with 4 bases between them. Germline loops: CDR1 SGHVS, CDR2 FNYEAQ. CDR3 length: 11 amino acids. The CDR3 nucleotides are TGTGCCAGCAGCCCTAAAGAGACCCAGTACTTC. As protein: CASSPKETQYF.

The chain links TRBV6-5 to TRBJ2-7; 7 bases match TRBD2. Germline lookup yields CDR1 MNHEY and CDR2 SVGAGI. V shed 6 bases, J shed 3 bases, and the junction held 8 bases outside the gene matches. The CDR3 totals 14 residues. CDR3 DNA: TGTGCCAGCAGGCGAATAGCGGGTAGCTACGAGCAGTACTTC. Amino acid sequence: CASRRIAGSYEQYF.

This clone has only one observation. The V call is TRBV4-1, the J call TRBJ2-1; 13 bases align to TRBD2. Germline V gene lookup returns CDR1 MGHRA and CDR2 YSYEKL. Trimming at V came to 2 bases and at J to 15 bases, leaving 28 bases not matched to a gene. This CDR3 is built from 21 residues. This CDR3 reads CASSQPRPYSKPGLAGLLGFF. CDR3 nucleotides: TGCGCCAGCAGCCAACCCAGACCATACTCAAAACCGGGACTAGCGGGGCTCCTGGGGTTCTTC.

This chain connects TRBV5-8 to TRBJ1-4, with D perhaps matching TRBD1 (6 bases). The V and J ends lost 2 bases and 4 bases respectively, with 9 bases between them. Germline V CDR1 and CDR2: SGHTS, YDEGEE. The length of the CDR3 is 14 residues. This CDR3 is CASSLGQFNEKLFF. The CDR3, as DNA: TGTGCCAGCAGCTTAGGACAGTTTAATGAAAAACTGTTTTTT.

This sequence joins TRBV11-2 and TRBJ2-7; D unclear. V lost 3 bases and J 1 base, leaving 10 bases between the germline ends. The CDR3 length is 14 residues. Germline V gene data show CDR1 as SGHAT and CDR2 as FQNNGV. CDR3 region: CASSFPADSYEQYF. CDR3 DNA sequence: TGTGCCAGCAGCTTCCCCGCGGATTCCTACGAGCAGTACTTC.

This chain links TRBV7-6 with TRBJ2-2; the D gene is possibly TRBD2 (6 bases). The CDR3 is 16 amino acids. V was trimmed by 5 bases and J by 2 bases, leaving 15 bases between them. From germline, CDR1 is SGHVS and CDR2 FNYEAQ. The CDR3 sequence is CASSQNPGDNTGELFF. In nucleotides, the CDR3 is TGTGCCAGCAGCCAAAACCCGGGGGACAACACCGGGGAGCTGTTTTTT.

The rearrangement joins TRBV28 to TRBJ1-5; D is possibly TRBD1 (5 bases). Germline loops: CDR1 MDHEN, CDR2 SYDVKM. The V and J ends lost 8 bases and 3 bases respectively, with 17 bases between them. The CDR3 spans 15 residues. DNA for the CDR3: TGTGCCAGCTCCGGGACTCGAGGGCCCAATCAGCCCCAGCATTTT. As protein: CASSGTRGPNQPQHF.

This chain joins TRBV5-1 and TRBJ2-7, with D tentatively TRBD1 (6 bases). The CDR3 contains 13 residues. From germline, CDR1 is SGHRS and CDR2 YFSETQ. V lost 9 bases to trimming and J lost 4 bases, with 17 bases between them. CDR3 residues: CATSPGVDYEQYF. CDR3 coding DNA: TGCGCCACTTCCCCAGGGGTAGATTACGAGCAGTACTTC.

The chain combines TRBV15 with TRBJ1-5, with TRBD1 as a possible D gene (5 bases). In germline, CDR1 is LNHNV, CDR2 YYDKDF (reference sequence). The CDR3 contains 13 residues. Trimming shortened V by 8 bases and J by 1 base, and 9 bases separated the two germline ends. The CDR3 DNA reads TGTGCCACCGGACAAATAAGCAATCAGCCCCAGCATTTT. Translated: CATGQISNQPQHF. Complete variable domain (other parts from reference TRBV15 and TRBJ1-5): DAMVIQNPRYQVTQFGKPVTLSCSQTLNHNVMYWYQQKSSQAPKLLFHYYDKDFNNEADTPDNFQSRRPNTSFCFLDIRSPGLGDTAMYLCATGQISNQPQHFGDGTRLSIL.

This rearrangement joins TRBV14 to TRBJ2-7, with D perhaps TRBD1 (6 bases). Germline V gene lookup returns CDR1 SGHDN and CDR2 FVKESK. The germline V and J ends were trimmed by 4 bases and 2 bases, with 9 bases remaining between them. This CDR3 is 13 amino acids long. In DNA form, the CDR3 reads TGTGCCAGCAGCCTTCCAGGGGCCTACGAGCAGTACTTC. Translating gives CASSLPGAYEQYF. Together with reference TRBV14 and TRBJ2-7, the CDR3 gives the full variable domain: EAGVTQFPSHSVIEKGQTVTLRCDPISGHDNLYWYRRVMGKEIKFLLHFVKESKQDESGMPNNRFLAERTGGTYSTLKVQPAELEDSGVYFCASSLPGAYEQYFGPGTRLTVT.

The chain is built from TRBV5-1 and TRBJ2-3; TRBD2 might be the D (6 bases). Germline lookup yields CDR1 SGHRS and CDR2 YFSETQ. Trimming took off 0 bases at V and 1 base at J, with 9 bases between the two ends. CDR3 length: 15 amino acids. The CDR3 DNA follows: TGCGCCAGCAGCTTGGGGGGCGGGGGCACAGATACGCAGTATTTT. Its translation is CASSLGGGGTDTQYF.

This chain uses TRBV10-1 with TRBJ2-1; no clear D. From germline, CDR1 is WNHNN and CDR2 SYGVQD (reference sequence). CDR3 size: 13 residues. Trimming removed 0 bases from V and 8 bases from J, with 8 bases in between. The CDR3 reads CASSESSRDEQFF. The CDR3 region has the DNA TGCGCCAGCAGTGAGTCTAGTCGAGATGAGCAGTTCTTC.

V gene TRBV11-2 combines with J gene TRBJ1-2, with TRBD1 matching 8 bases. V trimming: 3 bases; J trimming: 3 bases; junction bases outside the gene matches: 6. Germline CDR1 SGHAT, CDR2 FQNNGV. This CDR3 spans 15 amino acids. The CDR3 DNA reads as TGTGCCAGCAGCTTGGACAGGGTCGGGTACTATGGCTACACCTTC. As protein: CASSLDRVGYYGYTF. The complete variable domain, with remaining parts taken from reference TRBV11-2 and TRBJ1-2, reads EAGVAQSPRYKIIEKRQSVAFWCNPISGHATLYWYQQILGQGPKLLIQFQNNGVVDDSQLPKDRFSAERLKGVDSTLKIQPAKLEDSAVYLCASSLDRVGYYGYTFGSGTRLTVV.

This chain links TRBV19 with TRBJ2-1; a weak D match, TRBD1 (5 bases). V lost 7 bases, J lost 7 bases, and 17 bases lay in between. This CDR3 has 14 residues. The germline V gene encodes CDR1 LNHDA and CDR2 SQIVND (reference sequence). CDR3 nucleotides: TGTGCCAGTACCAGGGCCATAAGAACGAATGAGCAGTTCTTC. Residues: CASTRAIRTNEQFF.

The CDR3 nucleotides read TGTGCCAGCAGCTTGTATGAAACGGTCCGGGGGACCGGGGAGCTGTTTTTT. Amino acid sequence: CASSLYETVRGTGELFF. V gene TRBV5-6 combines with J gene TRBJ2-2, with D maybe TRBD2 (6 bases). Looked up from germline, CDR1 is SGHDT and CDR2 is YYEEEE. The V end was cut by 1 base, the J end by 5 bases, with 18 bases between. The CDR3 extends over 17 amino acids.

This clone was recorded once. This chain connects TRBV6-1 to TRBJ2-2; 7 bases map to TRBD1. Germline assignment: CDR1 MNHNS and CDR2 SASEGT. The CDR3 has 19 residues. With 2 bases clipped from V and 5 bases from J, the junction kept 17 bases outside the gene matches. The CDR3 nucleotides read TGTGCCAGCAGTGAATTCAAGGGGCGGCAGGGGGAAGGGACCGGGGAGCTGTTTTTT. Its translation is CASSEFKGRQGEGTGELFF.

The rearrangement links TRBV6-5 to TRBJ2-7; possibly TRBD2 for D (7 bases). The CDR3 consists of 12 residues. V lost 6 bases and J 5 bases, leaving 11 bases between the germline ends. Per the germline V gene, CDR1 is MNHEY and CDR2 is SVGAGI. The CDR3 here is CASSQGGDEQYF. The CDR3 DNA sequence: TGTGCCAGCAGCCAAGGGGGGGACGAGCAGTACTTC.

The chain combines TRBV4-1 with TRBJ1-1; D gene unclear. Germline V gene sequence: CDR1 MGHRA, CDR2 YSYEKL. Trimming took 4 bases from V and 2 from J, leaving 14 bases between them. There are 15 residues in the CDR3. The CDR3 DNA reads TGCGCCAGCAGCCCAATCGGAGGGATCAACACTGAAGCTTTCTTT. It yields the protein CASSPIGGINTEAFF.